This T cell receptor beta chain was found in a study of technical replicates of blood from a few donors. The method was immunoSEQ multiplex PCR; TCRdb's version includes in-frame clones alone and lacks a portion of them. Of about 82,000 clones listed, over 90% are singletons. V shed 3 bases and J 2 bases; nucleotides not matched to a gene: 4. Germline CDR1 LNHDA, CDR2 SQIVND (reference sequence). CDR3 length: 16 amino acids. The chain employs TRBV19 and TRBJ2-3; the match to TRBD2 covers 11 bases. The TCR sequence derives from a human donor in good health. Sequences were obtained from T cells isolated from PBMCs. CDR3: CASSMRTSGFTDTQYF. The CDR3 DNA reads TGTGCCAGTAGTATGCGGACTAGCGGGTTCACAGATACGCAGTATTTT.